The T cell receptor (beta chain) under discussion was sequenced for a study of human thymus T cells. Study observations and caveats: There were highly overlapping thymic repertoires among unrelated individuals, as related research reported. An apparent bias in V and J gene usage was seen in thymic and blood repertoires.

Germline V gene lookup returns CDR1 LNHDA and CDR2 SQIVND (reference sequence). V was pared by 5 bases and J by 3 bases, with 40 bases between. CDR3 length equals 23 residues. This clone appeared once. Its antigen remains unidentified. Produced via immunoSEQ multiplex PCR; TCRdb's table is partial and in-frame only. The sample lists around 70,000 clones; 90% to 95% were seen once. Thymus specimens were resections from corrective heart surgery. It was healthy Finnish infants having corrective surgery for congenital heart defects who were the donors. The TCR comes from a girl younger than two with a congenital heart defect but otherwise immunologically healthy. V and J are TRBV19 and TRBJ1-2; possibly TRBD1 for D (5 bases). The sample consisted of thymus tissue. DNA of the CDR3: TGTGCCAGTAGTTTAATGAATTCTGCCCACTCCCGCAGATACAGGACCGGGGACTATGGCTACACCTTC. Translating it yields CASSLMNSAHSRRYRTGDYGYTF.